This entry concerns a single TCR beta chain. This specimen comes from a study of blood T cells in healthy people across ages. It was with a sample-barcoded 5' primer and a J-beta primer mix that a second PCR of about 6 to 12 cycles was run. Using its own MiXCR run on the 5' RACE reads, TCRdb lists one record per CDR3 protein. The repertoire holds about 780,000 distinct CDR3 sequences, with 46% as singletons. This CDR3 has 16 residues. Trimming took 8 bases from V and 7 from J, leaving 23 bases between them. This clonotype was obtained from an older man in good health. The J gene is TRBJ2-2, the V gene TRBV12-3 or TRBV12-4; D might be TRBD1 or TRBD2, each matching 7 bases. The sample taken for sequencing was blood. CDR3 residues: CASVGGGTGVNGELFF. CDR3 nucleotides: TGTGCCAGCGTTGGGGGGGGTACAGGGGTAAACGGGGAGCTGTTTTTT.